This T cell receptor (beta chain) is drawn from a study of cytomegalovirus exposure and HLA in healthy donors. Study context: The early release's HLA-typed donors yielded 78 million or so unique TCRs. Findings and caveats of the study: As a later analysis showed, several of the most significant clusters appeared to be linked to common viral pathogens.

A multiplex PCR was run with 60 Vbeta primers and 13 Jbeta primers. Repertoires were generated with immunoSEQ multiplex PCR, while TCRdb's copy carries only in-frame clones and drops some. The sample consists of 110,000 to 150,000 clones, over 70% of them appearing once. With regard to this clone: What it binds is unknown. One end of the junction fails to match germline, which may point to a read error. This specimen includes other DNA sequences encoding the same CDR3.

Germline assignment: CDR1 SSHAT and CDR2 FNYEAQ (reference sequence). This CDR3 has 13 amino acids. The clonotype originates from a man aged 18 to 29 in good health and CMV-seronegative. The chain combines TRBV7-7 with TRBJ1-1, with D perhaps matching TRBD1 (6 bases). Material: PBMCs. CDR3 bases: TGTGCTAGCAGCCTGGGACAGAACACTGAAGCTTTCTTT. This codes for CASSLGQNTEAFF. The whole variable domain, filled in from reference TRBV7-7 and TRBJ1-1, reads GAGVSQSPRYKVTKRGQDVTLRCDPISSHATLYWYQQALGQGPEFLTYFNYEAQPDKSGLPSDRFSAERPEGSISTLTIQRTEQRDSAMYRCASSLGQNTEAFFGQGTRLTVV.